Below, 30 T cell receptor beta chains from the same sample are listed, as sequenced in a study of blood T cell repertoires in COVID-19. Sequencing was performed with immunoSEQ multiplex PCR; in TCRdb, only in-frame clones are kept and a portion is missing. The table lists 290,000 or so clones, roughly nine tenths of them singletons. Sequenced material: peripheral blood. The source of these receptors is a woman aged 30 to 39 with COVID-19, enrolled during active disease.

The rearrangement uses TRBV5-5 and TRBJ2-7, with D perhaps matching TRBD1 (7 bases). The CDR3 has 16 residues. The germline gives CDR1 SGHKS, CDR2 YYEKEE (reference sequence). The V and J ends lost 7 bases and 4 bases respectively, with 24 bases between them. The CDR3 sequence is CASLPAGGGRSYEQYF. CDR3 nucleotide sequence: TGTGCCAGCTTACCCGCCGGAGGGGGCCGGTCGTACGAGCAGTACTTC.

The J gene is TRBJ2-2, the V gene TRBV11-2, with 11 nucleotides matching TRBD2. The CDR3 contains 16 residues. V dropped 5 bases and J dropped 7; count of bases not matched to a gene: 9. The V gene's germline CDR1 is SGHAT and CDR2 FQNNGV. The CDR3, as DNA: TGTGCCAGCAGCATTAGCGGGAGGGCCTCGAGCGGGGAGCTGTTTTTT. Translation gives CASSISGRASSGELFF.

The J gene is TRBJ2-5, the V gene TRBV5-4; TRBD1 matches 9 bases. Per germline, CDR1 SGHNT and CDR2 YYREEE (reference sequence). The V and J ends lost 4 bases and 5 bases, in that order; junction bases with no gene match: 3. The CDR3 totals 13 residues. CDR3 loop: CASSPQGAETQYF. The CDR3 coding sequence is TGTGCCAGCAGCCCACAGGGGGCCGAGACCCAGTACTTC.

In this sample, this clone turned up once. The chain has TRBV7-9 and TRBJ2-6; 9 bases agree with TRBD1. The CDR3 has 18 amino acids. CDR1 and CDR2 from the germline V gene are SEHNR and FQNEAQ (reference sequence). V lost 5 bases to trimming and J lost 0 bases; unmatched junction nucleotides: 8. Written as DNA, the CDR3 is TGTGCCAGCAGCCCACGGACAGGGGCGGTCTCTGGGGCCAACGTCCTGACTTTC. The encoded protein is CASSPRTGAVSGANVLTF.

The chain employs TRBV6-5 and TRBJ2-7; weak D call: TRBD2 (6 bases). CDR1 and CDR2 (germline): MNHEY, SVGAGI. V was pared by 3 bases and J by 2 bases, with 11 bases between. The CDR3 runs to 14 residues. In DNA form, the CDR3 reads TGTGCCAGCAGTTATTCCGGGAGTCCCTACGAGCAGTACTTC. The encoded protein is CASSYSGSPYEQYF.

The rearrangement uses TRBV29-1 and TRBJ2-1; perhaps TRBD1 as D (6 bases). The CDR3 runs 10 residues. Germline V gives CDR1 SQVTM, CDR2 ANQGSEA. V was shortened by 8 bases and J by 7 bases, with 9 bases between the two germline ends. The CDR3 nucleotides are TGCAGCTCTGGACAGAATGAGCAGTTCTTC. It specifies CSSGQNEQFF.

This rearrangement joins TRBV5-1 to TRBJ2-1; the match to TRBD2 covers 8 bases. There are 15 residues in the CDR3. J was trimmed by 3 bases and V by 3 bases; bases with no gene match: 5. Germline V gives CDR1 SGHRS, CDR2 YFSETQ. CDR3 region: CASSWGAGGYNEQFF. The CDR3 DNA follows: TGCGCCAGCAGCTGGGGGGCGGGAGGCTACAATGAGCAGTTCTTC. The whole variable domain, filled in from reference TRBV5-1 and TRBJ2-1, reads KAGVTQTPRYLIKTRGQQVTLSCSPISGHRSVSWYQQTPGQGLQFLFEYFSETQRNKGNFPGRFSGRQFSNSRSEMNVSTLELGDSALYLCASSWGAGGYNEQFFGPGTRLTVL.

J is TRBJ2-5 and V is TRBV3-1 (or the pseudogene TRBV3-2); TRBD2 matches 7 bases. J lost 1 base, V lost 2 bases, and 10 bases had no gene match. There are 17 residues in the CDR3. The germline CDR1 and CDR2 sequences are LGHDT and YNNKEL (reference sequence). CDR3 region: CASSQKVRGRAQETQYF. The CDR3 DNA reads TGTGCCAGCAGCCAAAAGGTTAGAGGGAGGGCCCAAGAGACCCAGTACTTC.

This clone appeared a single time. V is TRBV10-2 and J is TRBJ2-2, with TRBD1 matching over 11 bases. The germline V gene has CDR1 WSHSY and CDR2 SAAADI. CDR3 length: 16 amino acids. J was trimmed by 7 bases and V by 10 bases; bases with no gene match: 14. Written as DNA, the CDR3 is TGCGCCACGGTACAAACCGGGACAGGGGGAGGCGGGGAGCTGTTTTTT. It is translated as CATVQTGTGGGGELFF.

The chain couples TRBV10-3 to TRBJ2-7, with 13 bases matching TRBD2. The CDR3 runs 14 residues. Losses at the gene ends were 5 bases for V and 6 bases for J; bases not matched to a gene: 4. CDR1 and CDR2 from the germline V gene are ENHRY and SYGVKD. CDR3 bases: TGTGCCATCAGTCCGGGACTAGCGGGAACCGAGCAGTACTTC. This sequence encodes CAISPGLAGTEQYF.

The chain employs TRBV9 and TRBJ2-1; D gene ambiguous. V was shortened by 0 bases and J by 5 bases, with 15 bases between the two germline ends. Germline assignment: CDR1 SGDLS and CDR2 YYNGEE. This CDR3 is built from 16 residues. The chain's CDR3 is CASSVEFGLENNEQFF. In DNA form, the CDR3 reads TGTGCCAGCAGCGTAGAGTTCGGCCTAGAAAACAATGAGCAGTTCTTC.

The chain has TRBV2 and TRBJ1-4; 8 bases match TRBD1. Per germline, CDR1 SNHLY and CDR2 FYNNEI. V shed 1 base and J 8 bases; nucleotides not matched to a gene: 3. The CDR3 loop spans 14 amino acids. The CDR3 nucleotides are TGTGCCAGCAGTGAAGTCACAGGGGGGGAAAAACTGTTTTTT. Its protein product is CASSEVTGGEKLFF.

This sequence joins TRBV5-1 and TRBJ2-2; 10 bases align to TRBD1. CDR1 is SGHRS, CDR2 YFSETQ, per germline. Losses at the gene ends were 6 bases for V and 0 bases for J; bases not matched to a gene: 5. This CDR3 comprises 16 residues. CDR3 region: CASNQGQGANTGELFF. CDR3 nucleotide sequence: TGCGCCAGCAACCAAGGACAGGGGGCGAACACCGGGGAGCTGTTTTTT.

This chain links TRBV14 with TRBJ2-2, with TRBD2 matching 13 bases. The ends lost 1 base at V and 5 bases at J; junction bases unmatched: 7. The germline gives CDR1 SGHDN, CDR2 FVKESK. This CDR3 region has 18 residues. The CDR3 DNA sequence: TGTGCCAGCAGCCAAGGGAGACTAGCGGGAGGAATGACCGGGGAGCTGTTTTTT. Its protein is CASSQGRLAGGMTGELFF. The entire variable domain, with the rest obtained from reference TRBV14 and TRBJ2-2, is as follows: EAGVTQFPSHSVIEKGQTVTLRCDPISGHDNLYWYRRVMGKEIKFLLHFVKESKQDESGMPNNRFLAERTGGTYSTLKVQPAELEDSGVYFCASSQGRLAGGMTGELFFGEGSRLTVL.

The rearrangement links TRBV6-5 to TRBJ1-2, with D possibly TRBD1 on 6 matching bases. V was pared by 6 bases and J by 2 bases, with 10 bases between. Per the germline V gene, CDR1 is MNHEY and CDR2 is SVGAGI. The CDR3 contains 13 residues. CDR3 protein: CASRSGQNYGYTF. CDR3 DNA: TGTGCCAGCAGATCCGGACAGAACTATGGCTACACCTTC.

The rearrangement uses TRBV25-1 and TRBJ2-4, with D hard to call. The V end was cut by 2 bases, the J end by 9 bases, with 5 bases between. CDR1 and CDR2 from the germline V gene are MGHDK and SYGVNS. CDR3 length equals 11 residues. The CDR3 DNA follows: TGTGCCAGCAGTGAAAACTTCATTCAGTACTTC. This codes for CASSENFIQYF.

The CDR3 is CASRGTSGNWFRDEQFF. The CDR3, as DNA: TGTGCCAGCAGGGGGACTAGCGGGAATTGGTTTAGGGATGAGCAGTTCTTC. The chain recombines TRBV27 with TRBJ2-1; 13 nucleotides align to TRBD2. From germline, CDR1 is MNHEY and CDR2 SMNVEV (reference sequence). The CDR3 runs to 17 residues. Trimming took 6 bases from V and 8 from J; bases not matched to a gene: 13.

The chain employs TRBV30 and TRBJ1-1, with TRBD1 matching over 7 bases. J lost 3 bases, V lost 3 bases, and 4 bases had no gene match. CDR1 is GTSNPN and CDR2 is SVGIG in the germline V gene (reference sequence). The CDR3 runs to 13 residues. The CDR3: CAWRAQGHTEAFF. In nucleotides, the CDR3 is TGTGCCTGGAGAGCACAGGGGCACACTGAAGCTTTCTTT.

The chain uses TRBV7-9 and TRBJ1-2; TRBD1 is a possible D gene (6 bases). From germline, CDR1 is SEHNR and CDR2 FQNEAQ (reference sequence). The CDR3 runs to 12 residues. The V end lost 6 bases, the J end lost 8 bases, and 13 bases lay between the germline ends. The CDR3 nucleotides read TGTGCCAGCAGGACACAGGGTAAAGGCTACACCTTC. It translates to CASRTQGKGYTF. The full variable domain, its missing parts supplied by reference TRBV7-9 and TRBJ1-2, is DTGVSQNPRHKITKRGQNVTFRCDPISEHNRLYWYRQTLGQGPEFLTYFQNEAQLEKSRLLSDRFSAERPKGSFSTLEIQRTEQGDSAMYLCASRTQGKGYTFGSGTRLTVV.

The V gene is TRBV2, the J gene TRBJ2-7, with D possibly being TRBD1 (6 bases). The CDR3 covers 16 residues. Trimming cost V 6 bases and J 0 bases, with 18 bases left between them. From germline, CDR1 is SNHLY and CDR2 FYNNEI. The CDR3 coding sequence is TGTGCCAGCAGGGACACTCCTGGACAGAGCTCCTACGAGCAGTACTTC. Encoded protein: CASRDTPGQSSYEQYF.

J is TRBJ1-3 and V is TRBV4-2, with TRBD1 matching over 7 bases. Germline trimming cut 0 bases from V and 9 bases from J; bases unmatched to any gene: 5. Germline V gene sequence: CDR1 LGHNA, CDR2 YNFKEQ. The length of the CDR3 is 14 residues. The CDR3 reads CASSQDRRQGTIYF. The CDR3 bases are TGTGCCAGCAGCCAAGATAGACGACAGGGCACCATATATTTT.

This CDR3 is CASSLDSMLRFF. CDR3 DNA sequence: TGTGCCAGCAGCTTAGACTCTATGCTCAGGTTCTTC. The chain links TRBV5-5 to TRBJ2-1, with D uncertain. This CDR3 region has 12 residues. The ends were cut back, 2 bases at V and 15 bases at J, with 15 bases in the middle. The V gene's germline CDR1 is SGHKS and CDR2 YYEKEE (reference sequence).

V gene TRBV29-1 combines with J gene TRBJ2-2, with D possibly TRBD1 on 5 matching bases. CDR3 length: 16 amino acids. The ends were cut back, 1 base at V and 4 bases at J, with 16 bases in the middle. Germline values: CDR1 SQVTM, CDR2 ANQGSEA. The CDR3 sequence: CSVEGPGLGITGELFF. The CDR3 bases are TGCAGCGTTGAAGGTCCAGGGTTGGGTATCACCGGGGAGCTGTTTTTT.

A few counts support this clone. This rearrangement joins TRBV15 to TRBJ2-7; no clear D. V lost 0 bases and J lost 0, with 15 bases in between. CDR1 is LNHNV and CDR2 is YYDKDF in the germline V gene (reference sequence). The CDR3 is made up of 17 amino acids. CDR3 sequence (DNA): TGTGCCACCAGCAGAGATTGGGCCGGTCAGGTCTCCTACGAGCAGTACTTC. This gives the protein CATSRDWAGQVSYEQYF.

The V and J genes are TRBV6-6 and TRBJ1-5; D is possibly TRBD1 (5 bases). Trimming pared 5 bases from V and 2 bases from J, leaving 19 bases between. This CDR3 is built from 17 residues. In germline, CDR1 is MNHNY, CDR2 SVGAGI (reference sequence). CDR3 sequence: CASSRHRSGLGNQPQHF. For the CDR3, the DNA is TGTGCCAGCAGTCGCCACCGATCAGGGTTGGGCAATCAGCCCCAGCATTTT.

The chain has TRBV10-3 and TRBJ2-2, with 8 bases fitting TRBD1. The V gene end was trimmed by 7 bases and the J gene end by 4 bases; junction bases not matched to a gene: 2. CDR3 length: 13 residues. Germline CDR1 reads ENHRY; CDR2 reads SYGVKD. The CDR3 DNA is TGTGCCATCATAGACAGGGGCACCGGGGAGCTGTTTTTT. It translates to CAIIDRGTGELFF.

The chain has TRBV11-2 and TRBJ2-7, with D perhaps TRBD1 (5 bases). The CDR3 runs 14 residues. V lost 0 bases, J lost 4 bases, and 10 bases lay in between. In germline, CDR1 is SGHAT, CDR2 FQNNGV. CDR3 in DNA: TGTGCCAGCAGCTTAGATGGCAGGGCGTACGAGCAGTACTTC. Translating it yields CASSLDGRAYEQYF.

The rearrangement joins TRBV3-1 (or the pseudogene TRBV3-2) to TRBJ1-2; weak D call: TRBD1 (5 bases). Germline V CDR1 and CDR2: LGHDT, YNNKEL (reference sequence). The CDR3 has 13 amino acids. With 4 bases removed from V and 4 bases from J, the gap between germline ends came to 10 bases. CDR3 nucleotide sequence: TGTGCCAGCAGCCGGGGGGGACCCTATGGCTACACCTTC. This gives the protein CASSRGGPYGYTF.

This rearrangement joins TRBV4-2 to TRBJ1-1; D remains ambiguous. This CDR3 region has 19 residues. The V gene lost 0 bases and the J gene lost 0 bases, with 20 bases spanning the gap. Germline CDR1 reads LGHNA; CDR2 reads YNFKEQ. CDR3 nucleotide sequence: TGTGCCAGCAGCCAAGAGTTACACAACAATCTTATCATGAACACTGAAGCTTTCTTT. This codes for CASSQELHNNLIMNTEAFF.

The genes are TRBV6-4 and TRBJ1-5; D might be TRBD1 (5 bases). V was clipped by 0 bases and J by 6 bases, with 9 bases between them. This CDR3 is 14 amino acids long. Germline CDR1 and CDR2: MRHNA and SNTAGT. This chain's CDR3 is CASSDSGGGQPQHF. The DNA of the CDR3 is TGTGCCAGCAGTGACTCGGGGGGAGGTCAGCCCCAGCATTTT.